This TCR beta chain was profiled in a study of blood T cell repertoires in COVID-19. Overall study context: Either two negative PCRs, clearance, or symptom resolution qualified Cohort 3 donors as recovered. The analysed material was cDNA or gDNA that came from T cells, B-cell-depleted T cells, or PBMCs.

The data were produced by immunoSEQ multiplex PCR, yet TCRdb's version contains in-frame clones alone and is incomplete. The sample has approximately 190,000 clones, about 86% seen once. Germline lookup yields CDR1 LGHNA and CDR2 YSLEER. V lost 5 bases, J lost 8 bases, and 18 bases lay in between. This CDR3 has 15 residues. This clone was seen a handful of times. Participants were aged about 18 to 90 years, lived in 24 US areas, and enrolled virtually. Cohorts were determined from participant-reported clinical history. The TCR sequence derives from a woman aged 40 to 55 in a cohort exposed to, infected with or recovered from COVID-19 (not recorded which). V gene TRBV4-3 combines with J gene TRBJ2-2, with D perhaps matching TRBD1 (6 bases). The sample taken for sequencing was PBMCs or T cells enriched from blood (not recorded which). This chain's CDR3 is CASSIPGEVEGELFF. CDR3 nucleotide sequence: TGCGCCAGCAGCATCCCAGGGGAAGTCGAGGGGGAGCTGTTTTTT.